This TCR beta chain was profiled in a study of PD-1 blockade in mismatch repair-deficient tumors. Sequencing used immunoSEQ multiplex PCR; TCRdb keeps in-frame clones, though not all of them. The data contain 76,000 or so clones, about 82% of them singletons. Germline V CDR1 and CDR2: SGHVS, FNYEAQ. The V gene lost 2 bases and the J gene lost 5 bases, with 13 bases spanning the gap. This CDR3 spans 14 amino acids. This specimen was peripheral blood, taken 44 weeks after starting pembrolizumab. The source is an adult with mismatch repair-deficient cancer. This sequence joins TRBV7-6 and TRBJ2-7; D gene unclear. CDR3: CASSLTIQGNEQYF. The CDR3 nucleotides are TGTGCCAGCAGCTTAACTATTCAAGGAAACGAGCAGTACTTC. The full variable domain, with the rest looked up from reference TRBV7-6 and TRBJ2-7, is GAGVSQSPRYKVTKRGQDVALRCDPISGHVSLYWYRQALGQGPEFLTYFNYEAQQDKSGLPNDRFSAERPEGSISTLTIQRTEQRDSAMYRCASSLTIQGNEQYFGPGTRLTVT.